This T cell receptor beta chain was profiled in a study of metastatic and nonmetastatic thyroid tumors. In the source study's methods: In papillary thyroid cancer, a distant-metastasis classifier was built using CDR3 differences across clinicopathological groups. TCRdb re-called the PCR reads with MiXCR. The V and J calls reflect TCRdb's pipeline rather than the authors' work. The table shows under 45,000 clones, with approximately 20% occurring only once. Thyroid surgery had not been preceded by any treatment in any patient. Overall study results and limits: It was reportedly found that TCR beta diversity was significantly higher in malignant thyroid tumors than in benign nodules, a difference seen in both blood and tumor samples.

This clone was seen at least ten times. Its antigen remains unidentified. V was cut by 1 base and J by 6 bases, with 4 bases left in between. The length of the CDR3 is 11 residues. CDR1 and CDR2 from the germline V gene are SGHDN and FVKESK. The TCR sequence derives from a female donor with papillary thyroid cancer or a benign thyroid nodule (not recorded which). Some clones in this sample may be carry-over from other donors' samples. This chain uses TRBV14 with TRBJ2-7; unclear D gene. Sequencing input: tumor tissue. The CDR3 is CASSQGCEQYF. As DNA, the CDR3 is TGTGCCAGCAGCCAAGGATGCGAGCAGTACTTC.